Each of the 3 T cell receptor beta chains below was sequenced from the same sample in a study of siplizumab effects on memory and regulatory T cells. Using immunoSEQ multiplex PCR, the repertoire was profiled, and TCRdb retains in-frame clones only, with some absent. This table has about 100,000 clones, 75% to 95% appearing once. The sequenced sample consisted of CD4+ T cells sorted from blood. The receptors were gathered from a human donor in good health.

The chain couples TRBV6-1 to TRBJ2-2; 13 positions match TRBD2. Germline V gene data show CDR1 as MNHNS and CDR2 as SASEGT. The CDR3 spans 18 residues. V trimming: 2 bases; J trimming: 7 bases; junction bases outside the gene matches: 10. CDR3: CASSESLWGLAGLGELFF. CDR3 nucleotides: TGTGCCAGCAGTGAATCTCTCTGGGGACTAGCGGGGCTCGGGGAGCTGTTTTTT.

V and J are TRBV7-9 and TRBJ2-2; D unclear. CDR3 length equals 13 residues. CDR1 and CDR2 from the germline V gene are SEHNR and FQNEAQ (reference sequence). The V end lost 1 base, the J end lost 6 bases, and 6 bases lay between the germline ends. CDR3 in amino acids: CASSLEVSGELFF. The CDR3 DNA follows: TGTGCCAGCAGCTTAGAGGTGTCCGGGGAGCTGTTTTTT.

The V call is TRBV7-2, the J call TRBJ1-2; 9 bases line up with TRBD1. The germline CDR1 and CDR2 sequences are SGHTA and FQGNSA. Trimming cost V 6 bases and J 7 bases; bases outside gene matches: 12. This CDR3 has 15 amino acids. This chain's CDR3 is CASRTQAGTGFGYTF. The DNA for the CDR3 is TGTGCCAGCAGAACCCAAGCCGGGACAGGGTTTGGCTACACCTTC.